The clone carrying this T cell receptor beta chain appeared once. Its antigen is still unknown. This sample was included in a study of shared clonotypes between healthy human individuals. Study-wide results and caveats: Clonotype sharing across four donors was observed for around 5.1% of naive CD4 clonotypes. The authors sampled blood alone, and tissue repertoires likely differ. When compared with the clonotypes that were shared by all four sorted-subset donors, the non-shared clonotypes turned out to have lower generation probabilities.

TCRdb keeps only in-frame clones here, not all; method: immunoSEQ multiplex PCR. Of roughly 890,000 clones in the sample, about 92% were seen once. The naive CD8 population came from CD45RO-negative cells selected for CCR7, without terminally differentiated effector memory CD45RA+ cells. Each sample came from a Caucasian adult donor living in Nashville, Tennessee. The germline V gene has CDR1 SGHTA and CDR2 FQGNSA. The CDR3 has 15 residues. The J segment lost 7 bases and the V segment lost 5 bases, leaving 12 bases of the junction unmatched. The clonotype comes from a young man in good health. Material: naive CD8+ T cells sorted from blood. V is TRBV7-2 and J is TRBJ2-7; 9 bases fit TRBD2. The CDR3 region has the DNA TGTGCCAGCAGCCCATATAGCGGGAGAGTAGGTGAGCAGTACTTC. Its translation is CASSPYSGRVGEQYF.